This T cell receptor (beta chain) appears in the sequencing data of a study of resident and recirculating memory T cells in vitiligo. Overall study: Each patient gave two lesional and two nonlesional epidermal shave biopsies, plus PBMCs. Genomic DNA was extracted from whole homogenized samples, with no cell sorting.

General study findings and limits: No single dominant TCR clone appeared; lesion clonality varied. TCR sequences were not conserved across biopsy sites or patients.

The protocol was immunoSEQ multiplex PCR, while the TCRdb copy is restricted to in-frame clones and leaves out a portion. The sample contains 70,000 or so clones, 90% to 95% of which appear only once. This clone was picked up one time. The antigen is not known. The CDR3 is 13 amino acids. Germline loops: CDR1 SGHNT, CDR2 YYREEE (reference sequence). The V and J ends lost 2 bases and 8 bases respectively, with 11 bases between them. Input material: blood. This chain joins TRBV5-4 and TRBJ2-1; D remains ambiguous. The TCR originated in a male donor with vitiligo. CDR3: CASSFWAAHEQFF. For the CDR3, the DNA is TGTGCCAGCAGCTTTTGGGCAGCCCATGAGCAGTTCTTC.